The clone carrying this TCR beta chain was observed a handful of times. Its specificity is unknown. This CDR3 is 13 amino acids long. The germline V gene encodes CDR1 SGHVS and CDR2 FQNEAQ. The trim removed 2 bases at V and 7 bases at J, leaving 2 bases unmatched. The sample originates from a study of CD8+CD57+ T cells in acquired aplastic anemia. The study's findings and limits: The study found no significant CD8+ Simpson's diversity difference between patients and controls.

TCR beta VDJ and CDR3 were profiled, and genomic DNA was the template. In TCRdb, the reads were re-called with MiXCR into one record per CDR3 protein. The sample has roughly 300,000 distinct CDR3 sequences; 45% to 70% are singletons. This receptor was identified in a human donor with severe aplastic anemia or a healthy control (not recorded which). The sequencing sample was made of sorted CD4+, CD8+, or CD8+CD57+ T cells (not recorded which) from PBMCs. V is TRBV7-8 and J is TRBJ1-2; 9 bases fit TRBD1. The CDR3 reads CASSLRQGGGYTF. The CDR3 DNA reads TGTGCCAGCAGCTTAAGACAGGGGGGTGGCTACACCTTC.